The 18 T cell receptor beta chains presented below share a single source sample, sequenced in a study of cytomegalovirus exposure and HLA in healthy donors. The PCR contained 60 Vbeta and 13 Jbeta primers. Only in-frame clones appear in the TCRdb table, and some are missing; sequencing was by immunoSEQ multiplex PCR. Counted here are around 140,000 clones, almost 85% occurring once; the ten biggest clones make up approximately 1.5%. The sequencing input was PBMCs. The receptors here all came from a young man in good health and CMV-seropositive.

The chain combines TRBV2 with TRBJ2-2, with 7 bases that match TRBD2. There are 15 residues in the CDR3. The germline V gene has CDR1 SNHLY and CDR2 FYNNEI. After removal of 4 bases from V and 4 bases from J, the junction contained 6 bases not matched to a gene. The CDR3 DNA reads TGTGCCAGCAGTGGGGCGGGGGTTGGCACCGGGGAGCTGTTTTTT. It translates to CASSGAGVGTGELFF.

This clone showed up just once. J is TRBJ2-1 and V is TRBV29-1; the D gene is possibly TRBD1 (6 bases). The ends were cut back, 6 bases at V and 2 bases at J, with 8 bases in the middle. The CDR3 extends over 12 amino acids. In germline, CDR1 is SQVTM, CDR2 ANQGSEA. In DNA, the CDR3 is TGCAGCGTCGGGGACACCTACAATGAGCAGTTCTTC. Translated: CSVGDTYNEQFF.

This clone has just a few counts. This chain links TRBV6-5 with TRBJ2-7; a possible D gene is TRBD1 (5 bases). The CDR3 extends over 14 amino acids. V was shortened by 6 bases and J by 1 base, with 13 bases between the two germline ends. Germline CDR1 MNHEY, CDR2 SVGAGI. The CDR3 coding sequence is TGTGCCAGCAGCCCAGGGTATGGGTCCTACGAGCAGTACTTC. This sequence encodes CASSPGYGSYEQYF.

In regard to this clone: This sample also contains other DNA sequences that code for the same CDR3. The J gene is TRBJ1-5, the V gene TRBV28; 8 nucleotides align to TRBD1. Trimming took 4 bases from V and 5 from J; bases not matched to a gene: 4. The germline CDR1 and CDR2 sequences are MDHEN and SYDVKM. This CDR3 has 14 residues. The CDR3 DNA sequence: TGTGCCAGCAGTTCCGGACAGGGAGATCAGCCCCAGCATTTT. Translating it yields CASSSGQGDQPQHF.

V and J are TRBV2 and TRBJ2-7; 7 bases are a match to TRBD2. The CDR3 sequence is 14 residues long. CDR1 and CDR2 (germline): SNHLY, FYNNEI. J gave up 3 bases and V 7 bases, and 9 bases lay outside the gene matches. CDR3 sequence reads: CASTRASGLYEQYF. The CDR3 bases are TGTGCCAGCACACGAGCTAGCGGTCTCTACGAGCAGTACTTC.

The chain combines TRBV28 with TRBJ2-7; 12 nucleotides match TRBD2. The ends lost 5 bases at V and 9 bases at J; junction bases unmatched: 8. Germline-derived CDR1 and CDR2 are MDHEN and SYDVKM. The CDR3 length is 14 residues. This CDR3 is CASSPGLAGSGQYF. CDR3 nucleotides: TGTGCCAGCAGTCCCGGACTAGCGGGGTCCGGGCAGTACTTC.

The genes are TRBV15 and TRBJ2-1; possibly TRBD2 for D (7 bases). This CDR3 is built from 16 residues. Per the germline V gene, CDR1 is LNHNV and CDR2 is YYDKDF (reference sequence). V lost 0 bases and J 3 bases, leaving 12 bases between the germline ends. In DNA form, the CDR3 reads TGTGCCACCAGCAGAGATGGGGGGGGCAACTACAATGAGCAGTTCTTC. Translation: CATSRDGGGNYNEQFF.

The chain is built from TRBV9 and TRBJ2-3; 7 nucleotides agree with TRBD2. CDR1 and CDR2 from the germline V gene are SGDLS and YYNGEE. The CDR3 has 15 residues. J was trimmed by 5 bases and V by 0 bases; bases with no gene match: 6. CDR3 in amino acids: CASSVDGGREDTQYF. CDR3 sequence (DNA): TGTGCCAGCAGCGTAGACGGGGGGAGAGAAGATACGCAGTATTTT.

V is TRBV10-3 and J is TRBJ1-1, with TRBD1 matching 7 bases. This CDR3 region has 14 residues. The trim removed 2 bases at V and 4 bases at J, leaving 4 bases unmatched. Germline V gene sequence: CDR1 ENHRY, CDR2 SYGVKD. CDR3 in DNA: TGTGCCATCAGTGAGGGAACAGGGGTCACTGAAGCTTTCTTT. Translation gives CAISEGTGVTEAFF.

The chain is built from TRBV4-1 and TRBJ1-4; possibly TRBD1 for D (5 bases). With 0 bases removed from V and 5 bases from J, the gap between germline ends came to 13 bases. CDR3 length: 16 residues. Germline loops: CDR1 MGHRA, CDR2 YSYEKL. The chain's CDR3 is CASSQESITGNEKLFF. In DNA, the CDR3 is TGCGCCAGCAGCCAAGAAAGTATCACAGGAAATGAAAAACTGTTTTTT.

The chain joins TRBV7-8 to TRBJ2-7; the match to TRBD1 covers 8 bases. Germline V gives CDR1 SGHVS, CDR2 FQNEAQ. Trimming removed 5 bases from V and 0 bases from J; junction bases left unmatched: 6. The CDR3 runs 15 residues. CDR3 amino acids: CASSTDRGYSYEQYF. The CDR3 nucleotides are TGTGCCAGCAGCACCGACAGGGGATACTCCTACGAGCAGTACTTC.

The chain is built from TRBV5-1 and TRBJ2-1; 12 positions agree with TRBD2. The junction had 4 bases not matched to a gene; V was cut back by 0 bases and J by 6 bases. The CDR3 has 16 residues. Germline V gives CDR1 SGHRS, CDR2 YFSETQ. CDR3 DNA: TGCGCCAGCAGCTTGGATCTAGCGGGAGGGAGCAATGAGCAGTTCTTC. This translates into CASSLDLAGGSNEQFF.

J is TRBJ1-5 and V is TRBV11-2, with a weak D call TRBD1 (5 bases). The V end lost 1 base, the J end lost 6 bases, and 10 bases lay between the germline ends. The germline V gene encodes CDR1 SGHAT and CDR2 FQNNGV. CDR3 length: 14 residues. CDR3 nucleotides: TGTGCCAGCAGCTTAGGGCAGGGCAGTCAGCCCCAGCATTTT. Protein: CASSLGQGSQPQHF.

The chain combines TRBV28 with TRBJ2-7; the match to TRBD2 covers 8 bases. The CDR3 contains 13 residues. The germline V gene has CDR1 MDHEN and CDR2 SYDVKM. J was trimmed by 5 bases and V by 6 bases; bases with no gene match: 6. The CDR3 here is CASRDSGNHEQYF. The CDR3 DNA follows: TGTGCCAGCAGAGATAGCGGGAACCACGAGCAGTACTTC.

This clone is a singleton in its sample. V usage is TRBV7-2 and J usage is TRBJ1-2, with a possible D match to TRBD1 (5 bases). This CDR3 is 12 amino acids long. Germline lookup yields CDR1 SGHTA and CDR2 FQGNSA. V was trimmed by 5 bases and J by 7 bases, leaving 11 bases between them. The CDR3 DNA follows: TGTGCCAGCAGCCCCCAGGGAGGTGGCTACACCTTC. It translates to CASSPQGGGYTF.

The chain uses TRBV18 and TRBJ2-1; possibly TRBD1 for D (6 bases). Germline-derived CDR1 and CDR2 are KGHSH and LQKENI. The CDR3 runs to 14 residues. Trimming took 3 bases from V and 15 from J, leaving 21 bases between them. CDR3 region: CASSPKQQGANPFF. The CDR3 DNA sequence: TGTGCCAGCTCACCTAAACAACAGGGCGCCAATCCGTTCTTC.

The rearrangement links TRBV5-6 to TRBJ2-3; D perhaps matches TRBD2 (5 bases). The V gene's germline CDR1 is SGHDT and CDR2 YYEEEE. Trimming left V 3 bases short and J 0 bases short, with 20 bases between. This CDR3 is built from 18 residues. The CDR3 DNA reads as TGTGCCAGCAGCTCCTATGGGAGCACTAGACCTAGCACAGATACGCAGTATTTT. Translation: CASSSYGSTRPSTDTQYF.

The sample holds one count of this clone. The rearrangement links TRBV29-1 to TRBJ2-7; perhaps TRBD1 as D (5 bases). CDR1 and CDR2 (germline): SQVTM, ANQGSEA. V lost 0 bases, J lost 0 bases, and 9 bases lay in between. The CDR3 length is 14 residues. In nucleotides, the CDR3 is TGCAGCGTTGAAGATCAGGGTGGCTCCTACGAGCAGTACTTC. Encoded protein: CSVEDQGGSYEQYF.